This T cell receptor (beta chain) stems from a study of blood T cell repertoires in COVID-19. Study as a whole: Both acute and convalescent COVID-19 samples were obtained from the United States, Italy and Spain. The cDNA or gDNA used as material had been derived from T cells, B-cell-depleted T cells, or PBMCs.

Trimming left V 4 bases short and J 7 bases short, with 13 bases between. The CDR3 contains 14 residues. From germline, CDR1 is SGHDN and CDR2 FVKESK. Original processing notes: Nucleated cell counts were estimated from reference gene primer amplification. Assay: immunoSEQ multiplex PCR; the TCRdb copy retains only in-frame clones and omits some. The DNA gave D and trimming, while V, J and clone size come from that table. The sample yields 70,000 or so clones, 85% seen once. The clonotype originates from an elderly man with acute or convalescent COVID-19. The chain uses TRBV14 and TRBJ1-4; D is uncertain. Sequenced sample: peripheral blood. DNA for the CDR3: TGTGCCAGCAGCCCCCGCTTAGGAGGTGAAAAACTGTTTTTT. Amino acid sequence: CASSPRLGGEKLFF.